A single T cell receptor beta chain is shown here with its context. The CDR3 totals 15 residues. The ends lost 0 bases at V and 2 bases at J; junction bases unmatched: 5. Germline CDR1 SGDLS, CDR2 YYNGEE. The record originates from a study of T-cell memory formation after mild COVID-19. TCRdb reanalysed the 5' RACE reads using MiXCR and keeps one entry per CDR3 protein. Of roughly 400,000 distinct CDR3 sequences in the sample, 24% were seen once. This clonotype was obtained from an adult woman who had mild COVID-19 (a few samples of this study predate the infection). Cell type and time point are not known. The material sequenced was PBMCs or a T cell subset sorted from them (not recorded which). V gene TRBV9 combines with J gene TRBJ2-7; 7 bases map to TRBD1. DNA of the CDR3: TGTGCCAGCAGCGTAGATGGAACAGGGGCCTACGAGCAGTACTTC. Protein product: CASSVDGTGAYEQYF.